This T cell receptor (beta chain) was identified during a study of T cell responses to AZD1222 COVID-19 vaccine. This clone was recorded once. The table came from immunoSEQ multiplex PCR; TCRdb's copy has only in-frame clones and leaves some out. The sample lists roughly 49,000 clones; 70% to 80% were seen once. CDR1 MNHEY and CDR2 SVGAGI come from the germline V gene. There are 15 residues in the CDR3. The V end lost 6 bases, the J end lost 5 bases, and 19 bases lay between the germline ends. The specimen was peripheral blood, collected on day 0 of AZD1222 vaccination. The clonotype originates from an adult in good health. This chain links TRBV6-5 with TRBJ2-5; D unclear. CDR3 in DNA: TGTGCCAGCAGCGCTTCGGCCCCCCCGGCGGAGACCCAGTACTTC. Residues: CASSASAPPAETQYF.